The 30 T cell receptor beta chains presented below share a single source sample, sequenced in a study of blood T cell repertoires in COVID-19. Clones were read by immunoSEQ multiplex PCR, and TCRdb kept only the in-frame ones, dropping some. The table has 85,000 to 130,000 clones, roughly 82% seen once; the top ten hold 4.5% to 5.5%. Sample: peripheral blood. These receptors were obtained from a man in his 60s with acute or convalescent COVID-19.

The rearrangement joins TRBV6-5 to TRBJ1-5, with D unresolved. Germline lookup yields CDR1 MNHEY and CDR2 SVGAGI. Trimming shortened V by 0 bases and J by 4 bases, and 13 bases separated the two germline ends. The CDR3 loop spans 16 amino acids. The CDR3 sequence: CASSYSNPPYNQPQHF. The CDR3 DNA sequence: TGTGCCAGCAGTTACTCGAATCCACCCTATAATCAGCCCCAGCATTTT.

The chain carries TRBV9 and TRBJ1-1, with 9 bases identical to TRBD1. Trimming took 0 bases from V and 5 from J; bases not matched to a gene: 5. Germline V CDR1 and CDR2: SGDLS, YYNGEE. The CDR3 covers 15 residues. This CDR3 is CASSVVGQGLTEAFF. CDR3 coding DNA: TGTGCCAGCAGCGTAGTAGGACAGGGGTTAACTGAAGCTTTCTTT.

The chain recombines TRBV5-1 with TRBJ2-2, with a tentative D call TRBD1 (6 bases). The CDR3 sequence is 16 residues long. Between the trimmed V and J ends, which lost 4 bases and 0 bases, there was a span of 13 bases. Germline CDR1 SGHRS, CDR2 YFSETQ. This chain's CDR3 is CASSPHGTTNTGELFF. The CDR3 coding sequence is TGCGCCAGCAGCCCCCATGGGACAACGAACACCGGGGAGCTGTTTTTT.

The rearrangement uses TRBV6-5 and TRBJ1-2; 8 nucleotides agree with TRBD1. The junction had 8 bases not matched to a gene; V was cut back by 6 bases and J by 8 bases. This CDR3 comprises 13 residues. Germline V gives CDR1 MNHEY, CDR2 SVGAGI. CDR3: CASSGRGRLGYTF. Written as DNA, the CDR3 is TGTGCCAGCAGCGGCAGGGGGCGATTGGGCTACACCTTC.

This clone was seen a few times. The chain carries TRBV6-5 and TRBJ1-5; the D is unclear. The V end lost 2 bases, the J end lost 6 bases, and 11 bases lay between the germline ends. This CDR3 contains 14 residues. From germline, CDR1 is MNHEY and CDR2 SVGAGI. Here the CDR3 reads CASSYRQDRQPQHF. CDR3 DNA sequence: TGTGCCAGCAGTTACAGGCAGGATCGTCAGCCCCAGCATTTT.

The chain has TRBV29-1 and TRBJ1-1; 8 positions agree with TRBD1. After removal of 6 bases from V and 1 base from J, the junction contained 7 bases not matched to a gene. The CDR3 has 14 amino acids. The germline CDR1 and CDR2 sequences are SQVTM and ANQGSEA. CDR3 in DNA: TGCAGCGTGAACGCCGGACAGGGGAACACTGAAGCTTTCTTT. This sequence encodes CSVNAGQGNTEAFF.

The chain carries TRBV3-1 (or the pseudogene TRBV3-2) and TRBJ1-5; D gene ambiguous. The CDR3 is made up of 12 amino acids. Per germline, CDR1 LGHDT and CDR2 YNNKEL (reference sequence). The ends were cut back, 4 bases at V and 4 bases at J, with 5 bases in the middle. The CDR3 protein is CASSRANQPQHF. The CDR3 nucleotides are TGTGCCAGCAGCCGAGCAAATCAGCCCCAGCATTTT.

The genes are TRBV27 and TRBJ1-4; 7 nucleotides line up with TRBD1. The junction had 3 bases not matched to a gene; V was cut back by 5 bases and J by 0 bases. From germline, CDR1 is MNHEY and CDR2 SMNVEV (reference sequence). The CDR3 has 15 residues. CDR3 DNA sequence: TGTGCCAGCAGTGATCAGGGGGCAACTAATGAAAAACTGTTTTTT. This gives the protein CASSDQGATNEKLFF.

The V and J genes are TRBV18 and TRBJ2-7, with D perhaps matching TRBD1 (5 bases). This CDR3 spans 15 amino acids. Trimming stripped 3 bases from V and 7 bases from J, with 19 bases between. Germline V gene data show CDR1 as KGHSH and CDR2 as LQKENI. CDR3 bases: TGTGCCAGCTCACCTCGGACAACTTTGTTCGGAGAGCAGTACTTC. This gives the protein CASSPRTTLFGEQYF.

This clone was seen a few times. This rearrangement joins TRBV28 to TRBJ1-5; the match to TRBD1 covers 9 bases. The CDR3 contains 15 residues. The germline V gene encodes CDR1 MDHEN and CDR2 SYDVKM. V trimming: 4 bases; J trimming: 7 bases; junction bases outside the gene matches: 8. The CDR3 is CASSSPGQGQQPQHF. DNA for the CDR3: TGTGCCAGCAGTTCTCCGGGACAGGGACAACAGCCCCAGCATTTT.

The CDR3 protein is CASSATGGNQPQHF. CDR3 nucleotide sequence: TGTGCCAGCAGCGCCACAGGGGGGAATCAGCCCCAGCATTTT. The chain employs TRBV9 and TRBJ1-5; TRBD1 agrees at 8 bases. CDR1 and CDR2 from the germline V gene are SGDLS and YYNGEE. The CDR3 contains 14 residues. Losses at the gene ends were 3 bases for V and 4 bases for J; bases not matched to a gene: 3.

The chain joins TRBV7-2 to TRBJ2-1; 7 nucleotides agree with TRBD1. Trimming took 1 base from V and 5 from J; bases not matched to a gene: 8. The CDR3 contains 16 residues. Germline V lookup: CDR1 SGHTA, CDR2 FQGNSA. For the CDR3, the DNA is TGTGCCAGCAGCTTAGACGGGACAGCAGCTCACAATGAGCAGTTCTTC. Translating gives CASSLDGTAAHNEQFF.

The chain combines TRBV10-3 with TRBJ1-2; D is ambiguous. Germline V gene lookup returns CDR1 ENHRY and CDR2 SYGVKD. V gave up 2 bases and J gave up 4 bases, with 11 bases separating them. CDR3 length equals 14 residues. The CDR3 sequence: CAISEQQVGYGYTF. CDR3 sequence (DNA): TGTGCCATCAGTGAGCAGCAGGTCGGCTATGGCTACACCTTC.

The chain employs TRBV5-6 and TRBJ2-7, with TRBD2 matching over 12 bases. This CDR3 spans 19 amino acids. After removal of 4 bases from V and 1 base from J, the junction contained 15 bases not matched to a gene. Germline V CDR1 and CDR2: SGHDT, YYEEEE. DNA for the CDR3: TGTGCCAGCAGCCTGGCTTGGCTAGCGGGAGGGGTGTTGTCCTACGAGCAGTACTTC. This translates into CASSLAWLAGGVLSYEQYF. Looking up the rest from reference TRBV5-6 and TRBJ2-7 gives the full variable domain: DAGVTQSPTHLIKTRGQQVTLRCSPKSGHDTVSWYQQALGQGPQFIFQYYEEEERQRGNFPDRFSGHQFPNYSSELNVNALLLGDSALYLCASSLAWLAGGVLSYEQYFGPGTRLTVT.

The rearrangement links TRBV6-5 to TRBJ1-1; 7 positions match TRBD1. With 6 bases clipped from V and 1 base from J, the junction kept 5 bases outside the gene matches. The CDR3 covers 14 residues. The germline CDR1 and CDR2 sequences are MNHEY and SVGAGI. The CDR3 coding sequence is TGTGCCAGCAGCAAGGGACAGTCGAACACTGAAGCTTTCTTT. Translation gives CASSKGQSNTEAFF.

CDR3 nucleotide sequence: TGTGCCAGCAGGTCAGGGGGCCTTCAGCCCCAGCATTTT. This sequence encodes CASRSGGLQPQHF. The chain recombines TRBV6-5 with TRBJ1-5; 8 bases fit TRBD1. Germline CDR1 MNHEY, CDR2 SVGAGI. J was trimmed by 6 bases and V by 6 bases; bases with no gene match: 4. CDR3 length: 13 amino acids.

CDR3 sequence: CASSLGGGWTQPQHF. The DNA for the CDR3 is TGTGCCAGCAGCTTAGGGGGGGGCTGGACTCAGCCCCAGCATTTT. This chain connects TRBV7-2 to TRBJ1-5; D may be TRBD1 (6 bases). CDR3 length: 15 residues. The germline V gene has CDR1 SGHTA and CDR2 FQGNSA. V was trimmed by 1 base and J by 6 bases, leaving 13 bases between them.

This chain connects TRBV7-9 to TRBJ2-1; 7 positions agree with TRBD1. CDR3 size: 15 residues. Germline V gene data show CDR1 as SEHNR and CDR2 as FQNEAQ (reference sequence). The V and J ends lost 4 bases and 4 bases, in that order; junction bases with no gene match: 7. CDR3 in amino acids: CASSSSRDSYNEQFF. CDR3 coding DNA: TGTGCCAGCAGCTCCTCCCGGGACAGTTACAATGAGCAGTTCTTC.

This chain uses TRBV29-1 with TRBJ2-7, with D tentatively TRBD1 (6 bases). Germline CDR1 SQVTM, CDR2 ANQGSEA. Trimming shortened V by 4 bases and J by 6 bases, and 19 bases separated the two germline ends. CDR3 length: 14 amino acids. CDR3 coding DNA: TGCAGCGTTGTCGTCCCGAACAGGGTCAGCGAGCAGTACTTC. The encoded protein is CSVVVPNRVSEQYF.

This clone was counted a few times. The V gene is TRBV19, the J gene TRBJ2-1, with 7 bases matching TRBD2. V gave up 4 bases and J gave up 9 bases; unmatched junction bases: 6. The CDR3 covers 13 residues. Germline lookup yields CDR1 LNHDA and CDR2 SQIVND (reference sequence). CDR3 loop: CASSKEWGGEQFF. The CDR3 DNA is TGTGCCAGTAGTAAGGAATGGGGGGGTGAGCAGTTCTTC.

The chain links TRBV6-5 to TRBJ2-1, with 10 bases identical to TRBD2. The V and J ends lost 6 bases and 9 bases, in that order; junction bases with no gene match: 11. The CDR3 is 15 amino acids. Germline V CDR1 and CDR2: MNHEY, SVGAGI. The CDR3 bases are TGTGCCAGCAGCCCGCTAGCGGGAGTAGGGGGTGAGCAGTTCTTC. It codes for CASSPLAGVGGEQFF.

V usage is TRBV27 and J usage is TRBJ2-1; 7 positions agree with TRBD2. The CDR3 is 15 amino acids. Germline loops: CDR1 MNHEY, CDR2 SMNVEV (reference sequence). Losses at the gene ends were 5 bases for V and 2 bases for J; bases not matched to a gene: 6. The CDR3 protein is CASSERTSAYNEQFF. In DNA form, the CDR3 reads TGTGCCAGCAGTGAGCGGACTAGTGCCTACAATGAGCAGTTCTTC.

The chain is built from TRBV11-2 and TRBJ2-6; D perhaps matches TRBD1 (6 bases). Germline assignment: CDR1 SGHAT and CDR2 FQNNGV. Trimming cost V 4 bases and J 2 bases, with 9 bases left between them. There are 15 residues in the CDR3. CDR3 sequence (DNA): TGTGCCAGCAGCTCCACAGGGCCTGGGGCCAACGTCCTGACTTTC. It translates to CASSSTGPGANVLTF.

The chain uses TRBV28 and TRBJ2-7; TRBD2 aligns across 9 bases. The CDR3 is 15 residues long. V lost 3 bases and J lost 1; bases outside the gene matches: 4. CDR1 is MDHEN, CDR2 SYDVKM, per germline. CDR3 sequence: CASSFGLAPSYEQYF. The CDR3 nucleotides are TGTGCCAGCAGTTTTGGACTAGCGCCTTCCTACGAGCAGTACTTC.

The gene calls are TRBV28 and TRBJ1-2; D remains ambiguous. Germline lookup yields CDR1 MDHEN and CDR2 SYDVKM. The CDR3 contains 15 residues. Between the trimmed V and J ends, which lost 8 bases and 1 base, there was a span of 17 bases. CDR3 nucleotide sequence: TGTGCCAGCCTGACGACACGGGGTCTTAACTATGGCTACACCTTC. This gives the protein CASLTTRGLNYGYTF.

The gene calls are TRBV7-6 and TRBJ2-3, with 7 nucleotides matching TRBD1. The CDR3 is made up of 17 amino acids. The germline CDR1 and CDR2 sequences are SGHVS and FNYEAQ. V trimming: 3 bases; J trimming: 0 bases; junction bases outside the gene matches: 9. This CDR3 is CASSFGTEATSTDTQYF. CDR3 nucleotide sequence: TGTGCCAGCAGCTTCGGGACAGAGGCTACTAGCACAGATACGCAGTATTTT.

The rearrangement uses TRBV28 and TRBJ1-5, with D possibly matching TRBD1 (6 bases). The V gene's germline CDR1 is MDHEN and CDR2 SYDVKM. Between the trimmed V and J ends, which lost 6 bases and 7 bases, there was a span of 19 bases. The CDR3 consists of 15 residues. This CDR3 reads CASSLSGVAYQPQHF. The CDR3 DNA reads as TGTGCCAGCAGCCTTTCAGGGGTGGCATACCAGCCCCAGCATTTT.

This chain links TRBV18 with TRBJ1-2; D is unresolved. Germline V gene data show CDR1 as KGHSH and CDR2 as LQKENI. The V end was cut by 5 bases, the J end by 8 bases, with 12 bases between. CDR3 length: 12 residues. This CDR3 reads CASSSLAPGYTF. DNA of the CDR3: TGTGCCAGCTCATCGCTAGCGCCCGGCTACACCTTC.

The chain recombines TRBV30 with TRBJ1-6, with D unresolved. The CDR3 loop spans 15 amino acids. Deletions cut 2 bases from V and 0 bases from J, with 8 bases between. Germline V gene data show CDR1 as GTSNPN and CDR2 as SVGIG (reference sequence). The chain's CDR3 is CAWSLGSSYNSPLHF. CDR3 coding DNA: TGTGCCTGGAGTTTGGGCAGCTCCTATAATTCACCCCTCCACTTT. Full variable domain (missing parts from reference TRBV30 and TRBJ1-6): SQTIHQWPATLVQPVGSPLSLECTVEGTSNPNLYWYRQAAGRGLQLLFYSVGIGQISSEVPQNLSASRPQDRQFILSSKKLLLSDSGFYLCAWSLGSSYNSPLHFGNGTRLTVT.

This clone was counted between two and nine times. The chain joins TRBV18 to TRBJ1-1; 7 bases match TRBD1. Germline-derived CDR1 and CDR2 are KGHSH and LQKENI. V dropped 0 bases and J dropped 2; count of bases not matched to a gene: 6. CDR3 length: 16 amino acids. The chain's CDR3 is CASSPPSTGQNTEAFF. The CDR3 DNA reads TGTGCCAGCTCACCACCCTCGACAGGGCAAAACACTGAAGCTTTCTTT.